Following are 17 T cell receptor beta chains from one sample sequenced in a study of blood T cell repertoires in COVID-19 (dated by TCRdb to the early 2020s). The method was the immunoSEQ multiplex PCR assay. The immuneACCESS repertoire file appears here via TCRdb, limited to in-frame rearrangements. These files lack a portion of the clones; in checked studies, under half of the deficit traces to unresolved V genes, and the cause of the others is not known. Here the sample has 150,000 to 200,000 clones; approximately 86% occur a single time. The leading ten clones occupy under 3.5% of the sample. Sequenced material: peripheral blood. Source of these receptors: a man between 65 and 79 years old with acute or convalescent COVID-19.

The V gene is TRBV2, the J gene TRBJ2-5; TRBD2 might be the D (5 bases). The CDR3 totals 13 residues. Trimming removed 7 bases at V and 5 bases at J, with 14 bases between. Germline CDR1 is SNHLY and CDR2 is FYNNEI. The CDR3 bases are TGTGCCAGCATGTTGGGAGAGCGGGAGACCCAGTACTTC. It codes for CASMLGERETQYF.

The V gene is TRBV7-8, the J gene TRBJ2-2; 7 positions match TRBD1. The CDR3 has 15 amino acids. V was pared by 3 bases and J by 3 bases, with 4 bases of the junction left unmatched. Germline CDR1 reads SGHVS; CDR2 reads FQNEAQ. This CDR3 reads CASSFRQGYTGELFF. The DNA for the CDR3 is TGTGCCAGCAGCTTCAGACAGGGTTACACCGGGGAGCTGTTTTTT.

The CDR3 spells CASRDYLNTGELFF. The DNA for the CDR3 is TGCGCCAGCAGAGACTACTTGAACACCGGGGAGCTGTTTTTT. V is TRBV5-1 and J is TRBJ2-2; the D gene is possibly TRBD2 (5 bases). Germline CDR1 SGHRS, CDR2 YFSETQ. The CDR3 spans 14 residues. The V end was cut by 5 bases, the J end by 1 base, with 9 bases between.

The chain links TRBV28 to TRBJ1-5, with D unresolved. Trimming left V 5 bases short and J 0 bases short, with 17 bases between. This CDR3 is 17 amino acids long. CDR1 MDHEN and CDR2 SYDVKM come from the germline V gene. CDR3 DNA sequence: TGTGCCAGCAGTCGAATAGCGGTCTTAGATAGCAATCAGCCCCAGCATTTT. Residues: CASSRIAVLDSNQPQHF.

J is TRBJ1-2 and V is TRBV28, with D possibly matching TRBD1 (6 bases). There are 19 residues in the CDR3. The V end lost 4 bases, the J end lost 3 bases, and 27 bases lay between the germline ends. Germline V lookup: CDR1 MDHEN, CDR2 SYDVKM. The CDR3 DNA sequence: TGTGCCAGCAGTTCTCCTCTCTCCGGTCCAGGGGAAGGCTACTATGGCTACACCTTC. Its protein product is CASSSPLSGPGEGYYGYTF.

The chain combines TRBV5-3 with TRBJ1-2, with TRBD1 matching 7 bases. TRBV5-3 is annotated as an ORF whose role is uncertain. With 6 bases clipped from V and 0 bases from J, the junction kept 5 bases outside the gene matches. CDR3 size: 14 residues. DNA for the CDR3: TGTGCCAGAACCACAGGGGACCCTAACTATGGCTACACCTTC. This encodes CARTTGDPNYGYTF.

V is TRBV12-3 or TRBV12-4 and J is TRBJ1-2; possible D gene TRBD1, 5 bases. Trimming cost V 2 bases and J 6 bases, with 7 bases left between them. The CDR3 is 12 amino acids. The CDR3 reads CASSLWGDGYTF. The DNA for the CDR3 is TGTGCCAGCAGTTTATGGGGGGATGGCTACACCTTC.

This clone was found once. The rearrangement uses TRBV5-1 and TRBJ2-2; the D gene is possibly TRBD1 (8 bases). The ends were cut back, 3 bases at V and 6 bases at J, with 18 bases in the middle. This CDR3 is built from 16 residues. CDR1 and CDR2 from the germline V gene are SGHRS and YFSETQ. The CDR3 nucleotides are TGCGCCAGCAGCTGGCGGGGGACAGGCACGTCCGGGGAGCTGTTTTTT. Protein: CASSWRGTGTSGELFF.

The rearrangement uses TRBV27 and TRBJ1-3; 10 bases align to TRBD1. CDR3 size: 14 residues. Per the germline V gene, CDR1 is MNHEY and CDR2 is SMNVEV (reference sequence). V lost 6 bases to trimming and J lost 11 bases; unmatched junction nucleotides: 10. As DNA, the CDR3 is TGTGCCAGCAGCACGCTGGGACAGGGGAGGGCCATATATTTT. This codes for CASSTLGQGRAIYF.

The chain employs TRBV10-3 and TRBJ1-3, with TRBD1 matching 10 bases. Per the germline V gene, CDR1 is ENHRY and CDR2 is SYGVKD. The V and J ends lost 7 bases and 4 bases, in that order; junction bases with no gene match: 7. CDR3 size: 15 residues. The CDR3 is CAITTGTGVGNTIYF. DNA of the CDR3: TGTGCCATCACGACAGGGACAGGGGTGGGAAACACCATATATTTT.

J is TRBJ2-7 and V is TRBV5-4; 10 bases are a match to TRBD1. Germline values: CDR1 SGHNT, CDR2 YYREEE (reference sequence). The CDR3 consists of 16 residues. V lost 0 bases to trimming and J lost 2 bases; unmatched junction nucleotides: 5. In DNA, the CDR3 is TGTGCCAGCAGCTTGGGGGGGGACAGGGGAACCTACGAGCAGTACTTC. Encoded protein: CASSLGGDRGTYEQYF. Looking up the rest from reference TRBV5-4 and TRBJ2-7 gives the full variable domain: ETGVTQSPTHLIKTRGQQVTLRCSSQSGHNTVSWYQQALGQGPQFIFQYYREEENGRGNFPPRFSGLQFPNYSSELNVNALELDDSALYLCASSLGGDRGTYEQYFGPGTRLTVT.

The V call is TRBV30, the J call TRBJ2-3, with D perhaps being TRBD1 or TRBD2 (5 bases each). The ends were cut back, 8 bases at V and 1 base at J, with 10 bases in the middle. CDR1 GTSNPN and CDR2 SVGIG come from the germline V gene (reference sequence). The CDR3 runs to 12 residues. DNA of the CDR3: TGTGCCAGGGACGGTGGCACAGATACGCAGTATTTT. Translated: CARDGGTDTQYF.

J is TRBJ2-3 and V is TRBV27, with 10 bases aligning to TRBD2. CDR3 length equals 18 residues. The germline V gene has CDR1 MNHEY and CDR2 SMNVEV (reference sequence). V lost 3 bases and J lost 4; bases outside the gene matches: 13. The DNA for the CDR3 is TGTGCCAGCAGTTTGGGCCCGGGTAGCGGGGGGAGACCAGATACGCAGTATTTT. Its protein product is CASSLGPGSGGRPDTQYF.

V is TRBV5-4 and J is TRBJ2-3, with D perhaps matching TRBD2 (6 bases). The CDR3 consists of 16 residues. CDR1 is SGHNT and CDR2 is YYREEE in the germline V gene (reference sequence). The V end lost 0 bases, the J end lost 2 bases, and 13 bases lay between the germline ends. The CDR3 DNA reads TGTGCCAGCAGCTTGGCGGCGGGGCTCTACACAGATACGCAGTATTTT. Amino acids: CASSLAAGLYTDTQYF.

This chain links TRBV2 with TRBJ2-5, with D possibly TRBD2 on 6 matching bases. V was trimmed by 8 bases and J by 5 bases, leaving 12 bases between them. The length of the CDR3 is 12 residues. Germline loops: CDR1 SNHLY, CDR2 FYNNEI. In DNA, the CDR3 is TGTGCCAGCGGAAGAGGAGGGGAGACCCAGTACTTC. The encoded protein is CASGRGGETQYF.

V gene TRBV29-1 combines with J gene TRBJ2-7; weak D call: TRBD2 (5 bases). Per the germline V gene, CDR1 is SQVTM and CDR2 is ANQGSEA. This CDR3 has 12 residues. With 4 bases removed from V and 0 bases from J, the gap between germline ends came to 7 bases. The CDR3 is CSVAGDSYEQYF. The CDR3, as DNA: TGCAGCGTTGCCGGGGACTCCTACGAGCAGTACTTC.

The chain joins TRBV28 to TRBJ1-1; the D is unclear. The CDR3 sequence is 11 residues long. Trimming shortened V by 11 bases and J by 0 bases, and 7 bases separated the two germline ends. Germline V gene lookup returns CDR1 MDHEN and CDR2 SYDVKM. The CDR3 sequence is CAHRMNTEAFF. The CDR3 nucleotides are TGTGCCCACAGAATGAACACTGAAGCTTTCTTT.